This T cell receptor (beta chain) originates from a study of shared clonotypes between healthy human individuals (dated by TCRdb to the early 2020s). Turning to the overall study: Three men and a couple of women, aged 18 to 49 years, made up the cohort. To increase sequencing depth and limit assay-specific biases, different laboratories used diverse techniques to prepare libraries and sequence TCR repertoires. For each donor, CD4 naive and CD4 memory were each run on three plates, CD8 naive on two plates, and CD8 memory on one plate. The study deeply sequenced blood TCR repertoires of 5 or 6 healthy adults to estimate repertoire size and the extent of clonotype sharing between individuals. Between about 0.94 and 8.9 billion PBMCs per donor were obtained by leukapheresis. Overall results and qualifications from the work: The small number of donors limited the genetic and exposure-history diversity represented. Based on pairwise subsampling, the degree of clonotype sharing among donors was expected to be affected by sequencing depth. Higher generation probabilities were observed for clonotypes shared by all four sorted-subset donors than for non-shared clonotypes. Naive subsets generally had larger estimated clonotype richness than memory subsets. Sampling was restricted to blood, and TCR repertoires in tissues likely differ from the TCR repertoires found in blood. Across a few donors, 4.5% to 6.5% of naive CD4, 3% to 4% of naive CD8, approximately 2.5% of memory CD4, and approximately 0.4% of memory CD8 clonotypes were shared. Incomplete sequencing was indicated by rarefaction of sorted-subset datasets, despite the large sequencing depth.

CD8 naive samples were CD45RO-negative cells positively selected for CCR7, giving a CD45RA+CCR7+ population that excluded TemRA cells. The donors were healthy, HIV-negative adults with no recently reported acute infections or vaccinations. Every donor was a Caucasian adult living in Nashville, Tennessee, USA. Blood was collected by leukapheresis, and PBMCs were isolated by Ficoll-Histopaque density gradient centrifugation and then cryopreserved in liquid nitrogen vapor phase. Analytical flow cytometry was used to check the purity and quantity of each magnetically sorted T cell population. Genomic DNA was isolated from each sorted fraction and quantified by UV absorbance on a Nanodrop 2000c. Sequences SGHKS (CDR1) and YYEKEE (CDR2) are obtained from the germline V gene (reference sequence). Between the V and J ends, shortened by 3 bases and 3 bases respectively, the junction contains 7 bases. The CDR3 spans 12 residues, from the cysteine through the phenylalanine. Here the CDR3 DNA is all that survives: 36 bases in frame from base 1.

A note on this clone: No cognate antigen has been identified for it. The input lacks base qualities; no much larger clone sits a single base away.

Using the deep immunoSEQ assay, TCR CDR3 regions were amplified from genomic DNA by multiplex PCR. Extracted genomic DNA from each cell subset was distributed evenly across all wells of several immunoSEQ 96-well plates, and each plate was treated as a replicate. For sorted subsets, 200 to 250 ng of genomic DNA, equivalent to 25,000 to 35,000 T cell genomes, went into each replicate PCR. Purified libraries were measured with a Qubit 3.0 fluorometer, size-checked on a Bioanalyzer 2100, and measured again with the KAPA Library Quantification kit. Every immunoSEQ 96-well plate was sequenced on a separate single-read 150-cycle Illumina NextSeq 550 flow cell. Per the original workflow: Because only junctional sequences without quality scores were contained in the immunoSEQ output, filtering matching that applied to full-length reads could not be performed. Sequences were annotated with PyIR, a Python wrapper for IgBLAST v1.9, and V/J genes and CDR3 were assigned using IMGT germline references. Reads were filtered out if the reads had weak V/J assignments (E-value above 1e-6), no CDR3, stop codons, out-of-frame junctions, or ambiguous translated residues. A V3J clonotype was defined by an identical inferred V gene, J gene, and CDR3 amino acid sequence. Percentage overlap between repertoires was computed as shared unique clonotypes divided by the size of the smaller repertoire. Richness of each repertoire was evaluated using RTK rarefaction, the Chao1 estimator, and Recon v2.1 estimates of unobserved clonotypes. Generation probabilities for all TCRbeta clonotypes obtained by the gDNA method from a handful of donors were computed using OLGA. TCRdb's version of the immuneACCESS table is confined to in-frame rearrangements and falls short of the full clone set. An unresolved V gene accounts for under half of the shortfall where checked; the remainder is of unknown origin. V and J calls and clone size come straight from that table; D and trimming were deduced from the DNA. The sample records roughly 1,800,000 clones, about 95% of which are singletons. The ten most abundant clones make up 0.95% to 1.5% of the sample.

The chain joins TRBV5-5 to TRBJ2-7, with the D segment identity uncertain. The receptor comes from a man between 18 and 35 years old in good health. Sequenced: naive CD8+ T cells sorted from blood. The cell subset or site label, as the study defines it: CD45RA+CCR7+. The nucleotides read TGTGCCAGCAGCTATTACGGCTACGAGCAGTACTTC. Its protein product is CASSYYGYEQYF. Full variable domain (CDR3 extended with the reference TRBV5-5 and TRBJ2-7 proteins): DAGVTQSPTHLIKTRGQQVTLRCSPISGHKSVSWYQQVLGQGPQFIFQYYEKEERGRGNFPDRFSARQFPNYSSELNVNALLLGDSALYLCASSYYGYEQYFGPGTRLTVT.